The 30 T cell receptor beta chains presented below share a single source sample, sequenced in a study of control samples from healthy donors and cancer patients. The table came from immunoSEQ multiplex PCR; TCRdb's copy has only in-frame clones and leaves some out. The sample carries almost 85,000 clones, over 90% recorded once. Sequencing used blood. The receptors shown here come from a woman aged 18-29 years in good health.

The chain employs TRBV11-2 and TRBJ1-3, with a possible D match to TRBD1 (6 bases). The ends were cut back, 5 bases at V and 0 bases at J, with 8 bases in the middle. This CDR3 has 14 amino acids. Germline-derived CDR1 and CDR2 are SGHAT and FQNNGV. CDR3 in amino acids: CASSDRSSGNTIYF. CDR3 in DNA: TGTGCCAGCAGCGACAGGAGCTCTGGAAACACCATATATTTT.

The table lists this clone with a count of one. The V and J genes are TRBV24-1 and TRBJ2-5, with 7 positions matching TRBD1. V lost 2 bases and J lost 5; bases outside the gene matches: 10. Germline loops: CDR1 KGHDR, CDR2 SFDVKD. CDR3 length: 16 amino acids. Here the CDR3 DNA reads TGTGCCACCAGTGATTCCATTGACAGGGCCAAGGAGACCCAGTACTTC. As protein: CATSDSIDRAKETQYF.

The chain recombines TRBV5-1 with TRBJ1-4, with D tentatively TRBD1 (5 bases). Per the germline V gene, CDR1 is SGHRS and CDR2 is YFSETQ. The CDR3 contains 15 residues. Deletions cut 3 bases from V and 0 bases from J, with 9 bases between. CDR3 DNA: TGCGCCAGCAGCTCGACAGTTGCAACTAATGAAAAACTGTTTTTT. This translates into CASSSTVATNEKLFF.

The V and J genes are TRBV27 and TRBJ2-7; no reliable D call. The CDR3 is 13 residues long. Trimming shortened V by 4 bases and J by 1 base, and 8 bases separated the two germline ends. Germline loops: CDR1 MNHEY, CDR2 SMNVEV (reference sequence). For the CDR3, the DNA is TGTGCCAGCAGTTGGGCCAGTTCCTACGAGCAGTACTTC. The encoded protein is CASSWASSYEQYF.

The rearrangement joins TRBV3-1 (or the pseudogene TRBV3-2) to TRBJ2-1; D may be TRBD2 (6 bases). The CDR3 runs to 20 residues. Trimming pared 3 bases from V and 0 bases from J, leaving 24 bases between. The germline CDR1 and CDR2 sequences are LGHDT and YNNKEL (reference sequence). The CDR3 loop reads CASSHNPGLGGGSSYNEQFF. The CDR3 bases are TGTGCCAGCAGCCATAATCCGGGACTCGGGGGTGGAAGCTCCTACAATGAGCAGTTCTTC.

This rearrangement joins TRBV12-2 to TRBJ2-5. TRBV12-2 counts as a pseudogene. CDR3 length: 14 amino acids. Here the CDR3 DNA reads TGTGCAAGTCGCTTAGGGGACGGACAAGAGACCCAGTACTTC. Translated: CASRLGDGQETQYF.

The table lists this clone with a count of one. The rearrangement joins TRBV9 to TRBJ1-2, with 9 bases matching TRBD1. V lost 2 bases and J lost 7; bases outside the gene matches: 18. Germline loops: CDR1 SGDLS, CDR2 YYNGEE. The CDR3 loop spans 18 amino acids. CDR3 nucleotide sequence: TGTGCCAGCAGCGTTCCCTCTACAGGGGGCGCAGGGGGTAGTGGCTACACCTTC. It yields the protein CASSVPSTGGAGGSGYTF.

This sequence joins TRBV4-2 and TRBJ2-3; D possibly corresponds to TRBD1 (6 bases). Trimming took 0 bases from V and 1 from J, leaving 8 bases between them. In germline, CDR1 is LGHNA, CDR2 YNFKEQ. The CDR3 runs to 15 residues. The CDR3 here is CASSQDPGGTDTQYF. The CDR3 nucleotides are TGTGCCAGCAGCCAAGATCCAGGGGGCACAGATACGCAGTATTTT.

This chain connects TRBV7-3 to TRBJ1-4; 8 bases are shared with TRBD1. Germline V lookup: CDR1 SGHTA, CDR2 FQGTGA. This CDR3 has 15 residues. V dropped 5 bases and J dropped 7; count of bases not matched to a gene: 9. In DNA form, the CDR3 reads TGTGCCAGCAGCCCCCTAAGGACAGGGTTTGAAAAACTGTTTTTT. Translating it yields CASSPLRTGFEKLFF.

This clone appeared a few times. The chain joins TRBV11-3 to TRBJ2-7; TRBD2 matches 9 bases. CDR1 is SGHNT, CDR2 YENEEA, per germline. CDR3 length: 16 residues. Losses at the gene ends were 1 base for V and 1 base for J; bases not matched to a gene: 5. This CDR3 reads CASSLGGSGGSYEQYF. The CDR3 bases are TGTGCCAGCAGCTTAGGTGGTAGCGGGGGATCCTACGAGCAGTACTTC.

The chain links TRBV11-2 to TRBJ2-3; TRBD2 agrees at 13 bases. Germline values: CDR1 SGHAT, CDR2 FQNNGV. The CDR3 loop spans 16 amino acids. The trim removed 5 bases at V and 3 bases at J, leaving 5 bases unmatched. The CDR3 DNA sequence: TGTGCCAGCAGCATCGGACTAGCGGGAGATACAGATACGCAGTATTTT. Translation gives CASSIGLAGDTDTQYF. Combining the CDR3 with reference TRBV11-2 and TRBJ2-3 gives the whole variable domain EAGVAQSPRYKIIEKRQSVAFWCNPISGHATLYWYQQILGQGPKLLIQFQNNGVVDDSQLPKDRFSAERLKGVDSTLKIQPAKLEDSAVYLCASSIGLAGDTDTQYFGPGTRLTVL.

The rearrangement uses TRBV6-1 and TRBJ1-1; possible D gene TRBD1, 6 bases. CDR3 length: 18 amino acids. V dropped 4 bases and J dropped 1 base, with 22 bases sitting between them. Germline V CDR1 and CDR2: MNHNS, SASEGT. The CDR3 nucleotides read TGTGCCAGCAGTGTCCAAAAGGGGGTACACGGGTGGAACACTGAAGCTTTCTTT. Translated: CASSVQKGVHGWNTEAFF.

This clone came up once. The chain joins TRBV5-5 to TRBJ2-2, with 8 bases lining up with TRBD1. V lost 2 bases and J lost 6; bases outside the gene matches: 6. Germline CDR1 and CDR2: SGHKS and YYEKEE (reference sequence). The CDR3 sequence is 15 residues long. CDR3 sequence reads: CASSFGRGPAGELFF. CDR3 DNA sequence: TGTGCCAGCAGCTTTGGCAGGGGGCCCGCCGGGGAGCTGTTTTTT.

J is TRBJ2-1 and V is TRBV10-3, with a tentative D call TRBD2 (5 bases). V lost 8 bases and J 6 bases, leaving 11 bases between the germline ends. The CDR3 is 12 residues long. The germline V gene has CDR1 ENHRY and CDR2 SYGVKD. In nucleotides, the CDR3 is TGTGCCATCGGGAGTAGTATCAATGAGCAGTTCTTC. Translated, it gives CAIGSSINEQFF.

The V gene is TRBV13, the J gene TRBJ1-6; TRBD1 matches 11 bases. CDR1 and CDR2 from the germline V gene are PRHDT and FYEKMQ (reference sequence). The CDR3 sequence is 16 residues long. Trimming took 1 base from V and 11 from J; bases not matched to a gene: 7. The CDR3 reads CASSLVVGQGEAPLHF. CDR3 nucleotides: TGTGCCAGCAGCTTAGTGGTGGGACAGGGGGAGGCACCCCTCCACTTT.

This sequence joins TRBV20-1 and TRBJ2-5; D may be TRBD2 (6 bases). The germline V gene has CDR1 DFQATT and CDR2 SNEGSKA (reference sequence). This CDR3 region has 15 residues. Trimming pared 3 bases from V and 3 bases from J, leaving 17 bases between. CDR3 in amino acids: CSASPTGTGEETQYF. The CDR3 DNA reads TGCAGTGCTAGTCCAACCGGGACTGGAGAAGAGACCCAGTACTTC.

The rearrangement uses TRBV19 and TRBJ2-6; D not resolved. Germline CDR1 is LNHDA and CDR2 is SQIVND (reference sequence). V shed 1 base and J shed 0 bases, with 7 bases lying between them. The CDR3 contains 16 residues. The CDR3 coding sequence is TGTGCCAGTAGTATAGTTCCGGGCTCTGGGGCCAACGTCCTGACTTTC. It specifies CASSIVPGSGANVLTF.

This chain joins TRBV19 and TRBJ1-6, with D perhaps TRBD1 (6 bases). V was shortened by 3 bases and J by 7 bases, with 19 bases between the two germline ends. The CDR3 consists of 17 residues. Germline V CDR1 and CDR2: LNHDA, SQIVND (reference sequence). The CDR3 loop is CASSISGGANPNSPLHF. The CDR3 DNA reads TGTGCCAGTAGTATCAGCGGGGGCGCGAACCCCAATTCACCCCTCCACTTT. Complete variable domain (other parts from reference TRBV19 and TRBJ1-6): DGGITQSPKYLFRKEGQNVTLSCEQNLNHDAMYWYRQDPGQGLRLIYYSQIVNDFQKGDIAEGYSVSREKKESFPLTVTSAQKNPTAFYLCASSISGGANPNSPLHFGNGTRLTVT.

The chain employs TRBV29-1 and TRBJ1-2; D unresolved. V was trimmed by 6 bases and J by 2 bases, leaving 13 bases between them. Germline CDR1 is SQVTM and CDR2 is ANQGSEA. The CDR3 runs 13 residues. The DNA of the CDR3 is TGCAGCGTGGGTCAGAGGCTCAACTATGGCTACACCTTC. It codes for CSVGQRLNYGYTF.

The J gene is TRBJ2-7, the V gene TRBV4-1, with D possibly TRBD2 on 6 matching bases. Germline values: CDR1 MGHRA, CDR2 YSYEKL. The length of the CDR3 is 15 residues. Trimming cost V 0 bases and J 3 bases, with 12 bases left between them. The CDR3 here is CASSQDPRRVYEQYF. As DNA, the CDR3 is TGCGCCAGCAGCCAAGATCCCCGGAGGGTCTACGAGCAGTACTTC.

V usage is TRBV27 and J usage is TRBJ1-5, with a possible D match to TRBD1 (5 bases). Trimming took off 4 bases at V and 3 bases at J, with 7 bases between the two ends. The germline CDR1 and CDR2 sequences are MNHEY and SMNVEV (reference sequence). The CDR3 is made up of 13 amino acids. The CDR3 coding sequence is TGTGCCAGCAGTTCCGGACACAATCAGCCCCAGCATTTT. This sequence encodes CASSSGHNQPQHF.

V and J are TRBV28 and TRBJ1-2; 7 nucleotides agree with TRBD1. V lost 3 bases and J lost 8; bases outside the gene matches: 18. CDR1 and CDR2 (germline): MDHEN, SYDVKM. CDR3 length: 17 amino acids. For the CDR3, the DNA is TGTGCCAGCAGTTTGGACTTAGGGGACAGTGGGAGAGACGGCTACACCTTC. Encoded protein: CASSLDLGDSGRDGYTF.

This clone was observed a single time. This rearrangement joins TRBV6-2 or TRBV6-3 to TRBJ2-2; D is perhaps TRBD1 (5 bases). Trimming cost V 2 bases and J 6 bases, with 16 bases left between them. CDR3 length equals 16 residues. Germline V CDR1 and CDR2: MNHEY, SVGEGT. In DNA, the CDR3 is TGTGCCAGCAGTTACCCTAGTTCAGGGCTAGCCGGGGAGCTGTTTTTT. Its translation is CASSYPSSGLAGELFF.

This clone was counted once. The chain has TRBV19 and TRBJ1-1, with D uncertain. Germline V gene sequence: CDR1 LNHDA, CDR2 SQIVND (reference sequence). The CDR3 is 15 residues long. V lost 4 bases and J 1 base, leaving 13 bases between the germline ends. CDR3 amino acids: CASSTKSRANTEAFF. The CDR3 DNA reads TGTGCCAGTAGTACAAAATCGAGAGCGAACACTGAAGCTTTCTTT.

This chain joins TRBV5-8 and TRBJ1-6; 9 positions agree with TRBD1. The CDR3 has 15 residues. V trimming: 1 base; J trimming: 7 bases; junction bases outside the gene matches: 3. The germline V gene encodes CDR1 SGHTS and CDR2 YDEGEE. This CDR3 is CASSLWTGVNSPLHF. The CDR3 nucleotides read TGTGCCAGCAGCTTGTGGACAGGGGTAAATTCACCCCTCCACTTT.

V is TRBV5-4 and J is TRBJ2-7; possibly TRBD2 for D (6 bases). Germline CDR1 reads SGHNT; CDR2 reads YYREEE (reference sequence). V was clipped by 4 bases and J by 3 bases, with 14 bases between them. CDR3 length: 14 amino acids. The CDR3 loop is CASSRMVTSYEQYF. In nucleotides, the CDR3 is TGTGCCAGCAGCCGGATGGTGACTAGCTACGAGCAGTACTTC.

This clone has just one count. V gene TRBV7-2 combines with J gene TRBJ2-5; 11 positions agree with TRBD1. CDR3 length: 15 residues. V gave up 5 bases and J gave up 5 bases; unmatched junction bases: 7. Germline CDR1 is SGHTA and CDR2 is FQGNSA. Written as DNA, the CDR3 is TGTGCCAGCAGCCAGGACAGGGGGCGCGGGGAGACCCAGTACTTC. Protein: CASSQDRGRGETQYF.

J is TRBJ2-1 and V is TRBV7-9, with D perhaps assigned TRBD1 or TRBD2 (5 bases each). With 0 bases removed from V and 5 bases from J, the gap between germline ends came to 11 bases. This CDR3 region has 15 residues. Germline V gene data show CDR1 as SEHNR and CDR2 as FQNEAQ (reference sequence). CDR3 sequence: CASSLAGVPDNEQFF. The CDR3 DNA is TGTGCCAGCAGCTTAGCGGGGGTCCCCGACAATGAGCAGTTCTTC.

The chain employs TRBV19 and TRBJ1-5; TRBD1 agrees at 8 bases. The germline V gene has CDR1 LNHDA and CDR2 SQIVND (reference sequence). The CDR3 has 15 residues. Losses at the gene ends were 7 bases for V and 2 bases for J; bases not matched to a gene: 7. CDR3 amino acids: CASNRGSRGNQPQHF. Written as DNA, the CDR3 is TGTGCCAGTAACAGGGGGAGTAGAGGCAATCAGCCCCAGCATTTT.

The chain recombines TRBV19 with TRBJ2-7; maybe TRBD2 (5 bases). The CDR3 runs 12 residues. Between the trimmed V and J ends, which lost 4 bases and 3 bases, there was a span of 7 bases. Germline assignment: CDR1 LNHDA and CDR2 SQIVND (reference sequence). The DNA of the CDR3 is TGTGCCAGTAGTACTAGCAGCTACGAGCAGTACTTC. Translating it yields CASSTSSYEQYF.